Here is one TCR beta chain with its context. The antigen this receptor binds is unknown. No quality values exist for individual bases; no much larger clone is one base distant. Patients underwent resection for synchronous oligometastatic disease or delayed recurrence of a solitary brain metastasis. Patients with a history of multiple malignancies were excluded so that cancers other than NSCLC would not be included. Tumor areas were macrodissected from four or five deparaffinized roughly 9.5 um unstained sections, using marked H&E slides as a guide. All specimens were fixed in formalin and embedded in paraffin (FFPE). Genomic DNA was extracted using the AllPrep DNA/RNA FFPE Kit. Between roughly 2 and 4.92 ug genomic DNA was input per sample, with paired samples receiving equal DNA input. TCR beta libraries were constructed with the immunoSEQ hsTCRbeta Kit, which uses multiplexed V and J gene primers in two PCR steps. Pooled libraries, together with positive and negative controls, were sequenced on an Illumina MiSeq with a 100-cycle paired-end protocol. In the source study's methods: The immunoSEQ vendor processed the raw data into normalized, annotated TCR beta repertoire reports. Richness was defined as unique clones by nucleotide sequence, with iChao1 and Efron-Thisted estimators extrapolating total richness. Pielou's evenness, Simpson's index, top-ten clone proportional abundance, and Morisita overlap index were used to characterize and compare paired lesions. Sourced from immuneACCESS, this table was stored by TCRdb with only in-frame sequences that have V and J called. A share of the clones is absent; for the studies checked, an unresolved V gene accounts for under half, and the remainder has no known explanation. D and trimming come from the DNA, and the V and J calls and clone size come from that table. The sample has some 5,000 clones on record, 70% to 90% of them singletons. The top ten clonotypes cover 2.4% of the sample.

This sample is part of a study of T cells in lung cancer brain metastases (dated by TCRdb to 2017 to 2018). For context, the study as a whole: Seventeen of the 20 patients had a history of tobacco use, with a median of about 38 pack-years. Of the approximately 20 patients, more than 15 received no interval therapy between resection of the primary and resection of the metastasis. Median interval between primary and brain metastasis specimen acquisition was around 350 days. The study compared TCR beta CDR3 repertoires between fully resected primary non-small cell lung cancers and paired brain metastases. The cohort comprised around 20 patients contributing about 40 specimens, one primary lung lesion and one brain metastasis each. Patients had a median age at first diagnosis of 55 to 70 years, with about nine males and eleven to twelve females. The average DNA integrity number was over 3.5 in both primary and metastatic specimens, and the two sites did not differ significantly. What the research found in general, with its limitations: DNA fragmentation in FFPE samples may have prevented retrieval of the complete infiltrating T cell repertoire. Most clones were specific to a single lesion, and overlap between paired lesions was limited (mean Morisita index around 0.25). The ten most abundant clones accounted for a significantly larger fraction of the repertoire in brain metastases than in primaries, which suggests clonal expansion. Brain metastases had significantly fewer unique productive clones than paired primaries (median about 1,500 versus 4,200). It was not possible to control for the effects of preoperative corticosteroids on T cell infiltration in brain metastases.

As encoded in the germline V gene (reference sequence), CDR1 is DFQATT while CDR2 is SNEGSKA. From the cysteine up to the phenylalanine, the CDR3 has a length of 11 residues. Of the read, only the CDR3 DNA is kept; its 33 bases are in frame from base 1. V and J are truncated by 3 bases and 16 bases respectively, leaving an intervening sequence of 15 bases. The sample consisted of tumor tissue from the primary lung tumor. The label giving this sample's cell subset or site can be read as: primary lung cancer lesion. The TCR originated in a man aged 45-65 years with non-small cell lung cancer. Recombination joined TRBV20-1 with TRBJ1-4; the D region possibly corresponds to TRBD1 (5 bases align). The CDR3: CSASGDRHPFF. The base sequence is TGCAGTGCTAGTGGGGACCGACATCCGTTTTTT.